The 32 T cell receptor beta chains reported below all come from one sample, sequenced in a study of blood T cell repertoires in COVID-19. Libraries were prepared by immunoSEQ multiplex PCR; TCRdb keeps only in-frame clonotypes and omits some of them. The top ten hold around 2.6% of the sample, which has approximately 70,000 clones, roughly 92% seen once. Sequencing was carried out using peripheral blood. The source of these receptors is a man aged 50-59 years with COVID-19, enrolled during active disease.

This clone was counted once. The genes are TRBV7-2 and TRBJ1-3; D not resolved. Trimming shortened V by 1 base and J by 0 bases, and 7 bases separated the two germline ends. CDR1 and CDR2 (germline): SGHTA, FQGNSA. This CDR3 spans 15 amino acids. CDR3: CASSLVANSGNTIYF. Here the CDR3 DNA reads TGTGCCAGCAGCTTAGTTGCTAACTCTGGAAACACCATATATTTT.

The chain couples TRBV7-6 to TRBJ2-3; 8 bases align to TRBD2. CDR1 is SGHVS, CDR2 FNYEAQ, per germline. CDR3 size: 15 residues. J lost 2 bases, V lost 11 bases, and 12 bases had no gene match. CDR3 nucleotide sequence: TGTGCCTCGGGGGGTGCAGCGGGAGTCACAGATACGCAGTATTTT. Its protein product is CASGGAAGVTDTQYF.

The V gene is TRBV11-2, the J gene TRBJ1-2; TRBD1 is a possible D gene (5 bases). The CDR3 totals 14 residues. Trimming pared 1 base from V and 7 bases from J, leaving 13 bases between. Germline assignment: CDR1 SGHAT and CDR2 FQNNGV. This CDR3 reads CASSLAGFLSGYTF. As DNA, the CDR3 is TGTGCCAGCAGCTTAGCAGGGTTCCTGAGTGGCTACACCTTC.

This clone appeared a single time. V gene TRBV6-4 combines with J gene TRBJ2-1; 10 bases are shared with TRBD2. The CDR3 loop spans 16 amino acids. Germline-derived CDR1 and CDR2 are MRHNA and SNTAGT. V was pared by 4 bases and J by 1 base, with 4 bases of the junction left unmatched. The CDR3 here is CASSVTSGASYNEQFF. CDR3 DNA sequence: TGTGCCAGCAGTGTTACTAGCGGGGCGTCCTACAATGAGCAGTTCTTC.

This chain links TRBV11-1 with TRBJ2-4; D remains unclear. In germline, CDR1 is SGHAT, CDR2 FQDESV (reference sequence). The CDR3 consists of 12 residues. The V end was cut by 5 bases, the J end by 6 bases, with 8 bases between. The CDR3 nucleotides are TGTGCCAGCAGCGACGGGTTAAACATTCAGTACTTC. It yields the protein CASSDGLNIQYF.

This clone is a singleton in its sample. The V and J genes are TRBV18 and TRBJ2-7; TRBD1 matches 12 bases. CDR1 is KGHSH and CDR2 is LQKENI in the germline V gene. The CDR3 sequence is 15 residues long. Trimming at V came to 6 bases and at J to 3 bases, leaving 6 bases not matched to a gene. The CDR3 nucleotides read TGTGCCAGCTCCCCGGGACAGGGGGCTTACTACGAGCAGTACTTC. This codes for CASSPGQGAYYEQYF. Complete variable domain (other parts from reference TRBV18 and TRBJ2-7): NAGVMQNPRHLVRRRGQEARLRCSPMKGHSHVYWYRQLPEEGLKFMVYLQKENIIDESGMPKERFSAEFPKEGPSILRIQQVVRGDSAAYFCASSPGQGAYYEQYFGPGTRLTVT.

The chain employs TRBV6-6 and TRBJ2-7; TRBD1 agrees at 7 bases. The trim removed 5 bases at V and 3 bases at J, leaving 1 base unmatched. The germline gives CDR1 MNHNY, CDR2 SVGAGI (reference sequence). The CDR3 spans 12 residues. This CDR3 is CASSRQGYEQYV. CDR3 bases: TGTGCCAGCAGTCGACAGGGCTACGAGCAGTACGTC.

This chain connects TRBV5-1 to TRBJ2-2; D unresolved. CDR3 size: 15 residues. Germline CDR1 is SGHRS and CDR2 is YFSETQ. Deletions cut 1 base from V and 4 bases from J, with 11 bases between. CDR3 in DNA: TGCGCCAGCAGCTTGAGAGGAGTGGGCACCGGGGAGCTGTTTTTT. Its translation: CASSLRGVGTGELFF.

V is TRBV28 and J is TRBJ2-3; 11 nucleotides agree with TRBD2. Trimming removed 5 bases from V and 6 bases from J; junction bases left unmatched: 4. CDR1 and CDR2 from the germline V gene are MDHEN and SYDVKM. The CDR3 totals 14 residues. As DNA, the CDR3 is TGTGCCAGCAGTCAGTCTAGCGGGGGGGATACGCAGTATTTT. This translates into CASSQSSGGDTQYF. The variable domain in full, with the rest retrieved from reference TRBV28 and TRBJ2-3, is DVKVTQSSRYLVKRTGEKVFLECVQDMDHENMFWYRQDPGLGLRLIYFSYDVKMKEKGDIPEGYSVSREKKERFSLILESASTNQTSMYLCASSQSSGGDTQYFGPGTRLTVL.

V gene TRBV15 combines with J gene TRBJ1-3; possibly TRBD1 for D (5 bases). The germline CDR1 and CDR2 sequences are LNHNV and YYDKDF (reference sequence). CDR3 length: 15 residues. V lost 1 base and J lost 8, with 15 bases in between. This CDR3 reads CATSRAAGLVDTIYF. CDR3 sequence (DNA): TGTGCCACCAGCAGAGCGGCAGGGCTTGTAGACACCATATATTTT. The full variable domain, its missing parts supplied by reference TRBV15 and TRBJ1-3, is DAMVIQNPRYQVTQFGKPVTLSCSQTLNHNVMYWYQQKSSQAPKLLFHYYDKDFNNEADTPDNFQSRRPNTSFCFLDIRSPGLGDTAMYLCATSRAAGLVDTIYFGEGSWLTVV.

The CDR3 DNA is TGTGCCAGCAGTTTACTGGCGAACACTGAAGCTTTCTTT. Its translation is CASSLLANTEAFF. The rearrangement uses TRBV28 and TRBJ1-1; no clear D. There are 13 residues in the CDR3. The V and J ends lost 2 bases and 1 base respectively, with 5 bases between them. Germline CDR1 is MDHEN and CDR2 is SYDVKM.

The rearrangement joins TRBV9 to TRBJ2-3; TRBD2 matches at 9 bases. The CDR3 consists of 16 residues. The V and J ends lost 0 bases and 6 bases, in that order; junction bases with no gene match: 8. Germline-derived CDR1 and CDR2 are SGDLS and YYNGEE. CDR3 nucleotide sequence: TGTGCCAGCAGCGTAGCTGCTAGCGGGAAGGGGGATACGCAGTATTTT. It yields the protein CASSVAASGKGDTQYF.

The rearrangement uses TRBV30 and TRBJ2-7; D is undetermined. This CDR3 comprises 12 residues. Germline CDR1 GTSNPN, CDR2 SVGIG (reference sequence). Trimming stripped 1 base from V and 1 base from J, with 5 bases between. The CDR3 DNA is TGTGCCTGGAGTGCCTCGTCCTACGAGCAGTACTTC. It encodes CAWSASSYEQYF.

The rearrangement uses TRBV19 and TRBJ2-3; 9 bases align to TRBD2. Germline V gives CDR1 LNHDA, CDR2 SQIVND (reference sequence). The CDR3 sequence is 16 residues long. V gave up 3 bases and J gave up 6 bases; unmatched junction bases: 10. CDR3 sequence reads: CASSIPVLAGRDTQYF. The CDR3 bases are TGTGCCAGTAGTATCCCTGTACTAGCGGGCAGGGATACGCAGTATTTT. The full variable domain, completed using reference TRBV19 and TRBJ2-3, is DGGITQSPKYLFRKEGQNVTLSCEQNLNHDAMYWYRQDPGQGLRLIYYSQIVNDFQKGDIAEGYSVSREKKESFPLTVTSAQKNPTAFYLCASSIPVLAGRDTQYFGPGTRLTVL.

The chain combines TRBV5-4 with TRBJ2-7, with 7 bases that match TRBD1. V lost 2 bases and J lost 2; bases outside the gene matches: 1. The CDR3 runs 13 residues. Germline CDR1 SGHNT, CDR2 YYREEE (reference sequence). The CDR3 DNA is TGTGCCAGCAGCTTCCAGGGGGCCTACGAGCAGTACTTC. Translating it yields CASSFQGAYEQYF.

The chain has TRBV29-1 and TRBJ1-2; perhaps TRBD1 as D (5 bases). V lost 2 bases, J lost 13 bases, and 20 bases lay in between. Per germline, CDR1 SQVTM and CDR2 ANQGSEA. The CDR3 is 13 residues long. The CDR3, as DNA: TGCAGCGTTGAATTTTTGGGCGGGGGAGGATGCACCTTC. Translating it yields CSVEFLGGGGCTF.

As regards this clone: Mismatch with germline at one junction end may stem from a read error. The V gene is TRBV5-1, the J gene TRBJ2-3, with 9 bases matching TRBD2. The CDR3 has 15 residues. Germline V gene data show CDR1 as SGHRS and CDR2 as YFSETQ. DNA for the CDR3: TGCGCCAGCAGGTTGGGTAGCGGGAGAACAGATACGCAGTATTTT. It translates to CASRLGSGRTDTQYF.

The chain is built from TRBV9 and TRBJ2-5; 9 positions agree with TRBD2. CDR3 length: 15 residues. V shed 4 bases and J 5 bases; nucleotides not matched to a gene: 9. The V gene's germline CDR1 is SGDLS and CDR2 YYNGEE. CDR3 loop: CASSPRVAGDETQYF. The CDR3 nucleotides are TGTGCCAGCAGCCCCCGGGTAGCGGGAGATGAGACCCAGTACTTC.

This clone appeared once. The chain is built from TRBV7-2 and TRBJ2-7; 7 nucleotides line up with TRBD1. The CDR3 loop spans 12 amino acids. The J segment lost 11 bases and the V segment lost 0 bases, leaving 4 bases of the junction unmatched. Germline-derived CDR1 and CDR2 are SGHTA and FQGNSA. CDR3 sequence: CASSLAGQVEYF. CDR3 bases: TGTGCCAGCAGCTTAGCAGGACAGGTGGAGTACTTC.

The chain joins TRBV5-5 to TRBJ1-5; D is unclear. This CDR3 is built from 15 residues. V was pared by 4 bases and J by 0 bases, with 11 bases between. Per germline, CDR1 SGHKS and CDR2 YYEKEE (reference sequence). CDR3 amino acids: CASSPHEVSNQPQHF. CDR3 bases: TGTGCCAGCAGCCCTCACGAGGTTAGCAATCAGCCCCAGCATTTT.

V and J are TRBV3-1 (or the pseudogene TRBV3-2) and TRBJ1-5; D is undetermined. V was clipped by 3 bases and J by 0 bases, with 15 bases between them. The length of the CDR3 is 17 residues. Germline V lookup: CDR1 LGHDT, CDR2 YNNKEL (reference sequence). In nucleotides, the CDR3 is TGTGCCAGCAGCCAGGGCCTACAGATCCATAGCAATCAGCCCCAGCATTTT. Translating it yields CASSQGLQIHSNQPQHF.

The J gene is TRBJ2-5, the V gene TRBV29-1; 9 nucleotides line up with TRBD1. The V segment lost 5 bases and the J segment 2 bases; nucleotides outside the gene matches: 6. Germline-derived CDR1 and CDR2 are SQVTM and ANQGSEA. This CDR3 has 14 residues. For the CDR3, the DNA is TGCAGCGTTACGACAGGGGGATATCAAGAGACCCAGTACTTC. Protein product: CSVTTGGYQETQYF.

With regard to this clone: Other DNA sequences in this sample translate to the same CDR3. The chain joins TRBV7-8 to TRBJ1-1; 7 bases fit TRBD1. The CDR3 covers 14 residues. Germline-derived CDR1 and CDR2 are SGHVS and FQNEAQ. The V segment lost 3 bases and the J segment 4 bases; nucleotides outside the gene matches: 5. The CDR3 sequence: CASSLAPGGTEAFF. In DNA form, the CDR3 reads TGTGCCAGCAGCTTGGCCCCAGGGGGCACTGAAGCTTTCTTT.

The chain joins TRBV9 to TRBJ1-1; the D is unclear. This CDR3 has 12 residues. V was cut by 0 bases and J by 3 bases, with 3 bases left in between. In germline, CDR1 is SGDLS, CDR2 YYNGEE. CDR3 sequence: CASSVADTEAFF. CDR3 DNA: TGTGCCAGCAGCGTAGCGGACACTGAAGCTTTCTTT.

This chain uses TRBV6-5 with TRBJ2-6; possible D gene TRBD2, 6 bases. Between the trimmed V and J ends, which lost 2 bases and 2 bases, there was a span of 10 bases. The CDR3 has 16 residues. Looked up from germline, CDR1 is MNHEY and CDR2 is SVGAGI. In DNA, the CDR3 is TGTGCCAGCAGTTACAACGGAGGGGCTGGGGCCAACGTCCTGACTTTC. It encodes CASSYNGGAGANVLTF.

The J gene is TRBJ1-2, the V gene TRBV5-6, with 9 positions matching TRBD1. The CDR3 consists of 17 residues. Losses at the gene ends were 3 bases for V and 4 bases for J; bases not matched to a gene: 13. Germline lookup yields CDR1 SGHDT and CDR2 YYEEEE. In DNA, the CDR3 is TGTGCCAGCAGCTCTGATTACAGGGGGCAAGGGAGCTATGGCTACACCTTC. As protein: CASSSDYRGQGSYGYTF.

This clone appeared once. CDR3: CASSLAGPSTDTQYF. The CDR3 DNA follows: TGCGCCAGCAGCTTGGCAGGGCCGTCCACAGATACGCAGTATTTT. J is TRBJ2-3 and V is TRBV5-1; D may be TRBD1 (5 bases). This CDR3 region has 15 residues. From germline, CDR1 is SGHRS and CDR2 YFSETQ. V lost 0 bases to trimming and J lost 2 bases, with 10 bases between them.

This chain joins TRBV28 and TRBJ1-4; TRBD1 matches at 10 bases. Germline V gene sequence: CDR1 MDHEN, CDR2 SYDVKM. Trimming cost V 5 bases and J 5 bases; bases outside gene matches: 5. This CDR3 spans 15 amino acids. The CDR3 coding sequence is TGTGCCAGCAGTCTCCCGGGACAGGGGAATGAAAAACTGTTTTTT. Translation: CASSLPGQGNEKLFF.

With regard to this clone: One end of the junction varies from germline; a read error may be responsible. The gene calls are TRBV6-4 and TRBJ2-2; weak D call: TRBD2 (5 bases). This CDR3 contains 14 residues. Germline V gene sequence: CDR1 MRHNA, CDR2 SNTAGT. The CDR3 DNA reads as TGCCCCATCCCCAGCGGAAGAAGGACCGGGGAGCTGTTTTTT. Translated: CPIPSGRRTGELFF.

This clone has just a few counts. The chain is built from TRBV5-1 and TRBJ2-5; 9 bases are a match to TRBD2. Trimming at V came to 3 bases and at J to 5 bases, leaving 14 bases not matched to a gene. CDR1 is SGHRS and CDR2 is YFSETQ in the germline V gene. The CDR3 is 17 amino acids. The CDR3 reads CASSYRLADNPRETQYF. CDR3 bases: TGCGCCAGCAGCTACAGACTAGCGGACAACCCCAGGGAGACCCAGTACTTC.

V is TRBV25-1 and J is TRBJ2-3, with a tentative D call TRBD2 (6 bases). Germline V gene lookup returns CDR1 MGHDK and CDR2 SYGVNS. V gave up 4 bases and J gave up 2 bases, with 16 bases separating them. This CDR3 spans 16 amino acids. The CDR3 region is CASSGGTSSYTDTQYF. CDR3 nucleotides: TGTGCCAGCAGTGGCGGGACCTCTAGTTACACAGATACGCAGTATTTT.

In DNA, the CDR3 is TGCAGCGTTGACGCCGGGAGGATTAGGGGCGAGCAGTACTTC. Protein product: CSVDAGRIRGEQYF. V gene TRBV29-1 combines with J gene TRBJ2-7, with TRBD2 matching over 7 bases. CDR3 length equals 14 residues. The germline CDR1 and CDR2 sequences are SQVTM and ANQGSEA. Trimming at V came to 3 bases and at J to 6 bases, leaving 11 bases not matched to a gene.